This TCR beta chain was sequenced for a study of cytomegalovirus exposure and HLA in healthy donors. Points on this clone: No antigen is known for it.

The junction had 5 bases not matched to a gene; V was cut back by 5 bases and J by 4 bases. The CDR3 extends over 15 amino acids. Germline V gene data show CDR1 as MDHEN and CDR2 as SYDVKM. Study-wide findings and caveats: In vitro checks showed that a few CMV-associated chains really do target CMV antigens. Reports state that TCR beta sequences accurately predicted most subjects' HLA-A and HLA-B alleles.

The PCR contained 60 Vbeta and 13 Jbeta primers. The repertoire was sequenced with immunoSEQ multiplex PCR; TCRdb's copy has only in-frame clones and lacks some. The sample consists of 200,000 to 300,000 clones, 82% of them appearing once. The sequence derives from a woman in her thirties or forties in good health and CMV-seropositive. The sample comprised PBMCs. The V and J genes are TRBV28 and TRBJ2-5, with TRBD1 matching 12 bases. CDR3 DNA sequence: TGTGCCAGCAGTGGGGACAGGGGGCGAGGAGAGACCCAGTACTTC. Translation: CASSGDRGRGETQYF.